Each of the 10 T cell receptor beta chains below was sequenced from the same sample in a study of cytomegalovirus exposure and HLA in healthy donors. This PCR relied on a set of 60 Vbeta primers and 13 Jbeta primers. This table comes from immunoSEQ multiplex PCR, and its TCRdb copy is limited to in-frame clones, with some not included. The profile shows roughly 130,000 clones, less than 85% of them singletons. Sequencing was carried out using PBMCs. The receptors derive from a man aged 35 to 55 in good health and CMV-seronegative.

The chain has TRBV6-5 and TRBJ1-1; 8 nucleotides agree with TRBD1. CDR3 length: 16 residues. CDR1 is MNHEY, CDR2 SVGAGI, per germline. Losses at the gene ends were 2 bases for V and 3 bases for J; bases not matched to a gene: 8. The CDR3 sequence: CASSYRRTGRDTEAFF. The CDR3 DNA reads as TGTGCCAGCAGTTACAGAAGGACAGGGAGGGACACTGAAGCTTTCTTT.

This clone came up a few times. The genes are TRBV7-2 and TRBJ1-5; D is undetermined. V lost 5 bases and J lost 0, with 5 bases in between. The CDR3 spans 13 residues. CDR1 is SGHTA and CDR2 is FQGNSA in the germline V gene. CDR3 protein: CASSIHSNQPQHF. CDR3 sequence (DNA): TGTGCCAGCAGCATACATAGCAATCAGCCCCAGCATTTT.

This sequence joins TRBV2 and TRBJ2-5, with a tentative D call TRBD1 (6 bases). This CDR3 has 14 amino acids. V was cut by 2 bases and J by 1 base, with 8 bases left in between. Germline V gene data show CDR1 as SNHLY and CDR2 as FYNNEI. The CDR3 protein is CASSESRGQETQYF. CDR3 coding DNA: TGTGCCAGCAGTGAAAGCAGGGGCCAAGAGACCCAGTACTTC.

This sequence joins TRBV5-1 and TRBJ2-2, with D perhaps TRBD1 (6 bases). This CDR3 has 15 amino acids. The germline CDR1 and CDR2 sequences are SGHRS and YFSETQ. V gave up 3 bases and J gave up 1 base, with 10 bases separating them. The CDR3 nucleotides are TGCGCCAGCAGCTCTACAGGGATGAACACCGGGGAGCTGTTTTTT. Protein: CASSSTGMNTGELFF.

V usage is TRBV5-1 and J usage is TRBJ2-4, with D maybe TRBD1 (5 bases). Germline values: CDR1 SGHRS, CDR2 YFSETQ. The CDR3 length is 11 residues. The germline V and J ends were trimmed by 3 bases and 11 bases, with 9 bases remaining between them. The CDR3: CASSSGHVQYF. CDR3 bases: TGCGCCAGCAGCTCCGGACACGTTCAGTACTTC. Using reference TRBV5-1 and TRBJ2-4 for the parts outside the CDR3, the full variable domain is KAGVTQTPRYLIKTRGQQVTLSCSPISGHRSVSWYQQTPGQGLQFLFEYFSETQRNKGNFPGRFSGRQFSNSRSEMNVSTLELGDSALYLCASSSGHVQYFGAGTRLSVL.

This clone showed up just once. The chain employs TRBV19 and TRBJ1-5; 8 nucleotides agree with TRBD1. The junction had 2 bases not matched to a gene; V was cut back by 7 bases and J by 6 bases. Germline assignment: CDR1 LNHDA and CDR2 SQIVND (reference sequence). CDR3 length: 12 residues. This CDR3 reads CASKDRVQPQHF. CDR3 DNA sequence: TGTGCCAGTAAGGACAGGGTTCAGCCCCAGCATTTT.

This clone has only a few counts. The V call is TRBV27, the J call TRBJ2-7; TRBD1 aligns across 7 bases. This CDR3 contains 14 residues. CDR1 and CDR2 (germline): MNHEY, SMNVEV (reference sequence). V lost 5 bases and J lost 3; bases outside the gene matches: 7. The CDR3 nucleotides are TGTGCCAGCAGTCCAGACAGGGTTATCTACGAGCAGTACTTC. Translation gives CASSPDRVIYEQYF.

There are a few counts of this clone. V usage is TRBV6-1 and J usage is TRBJ2-6; D ambiguous. The CDR3 totals 15 residues. Between the trimmed V and J ends, which lost 4 bases and 0 bases, there was a span of 7 bases. The germline gives CDR1 MNHNS, CDR2 SASEGT. CDR3 loop: CASSGARSGANVLTF. Written as DNA, the CDR3 is TGTGCCAGCAGTGGAGCTCGCTCTGGGGCCAACGTCCTGACTTTC.

The rearrangement uses TRBV2 and TRBJ1-1, with D possibly matching TRBD1 (5 bases). V gave up 7 bases and J gave up 2 bases, with 11 bases separating them. Germline CDR1 reads SNHLY; CDR2 reads FYNNEI. The CDR3 covers 13 residues. The CDR3 protein is CASNEGVNTEAFF. The CDR3 coding sequence is TGTGCCAGCAACGAAGGGGTTAACACTGAAGCTTTCTTT.

This clone occurred a few times. The chain joins TRBV5-4 to TRBJ2-3, with 10 bases fitting TRBD2. V was clipped by 5 bases and J by 5 bases; unmatched bases: 11. This CDR3 is 16 amino acids long. Germline V gene data show CDR1 as SGHNT and CDR2 as YYREEE (reference sequence). The CDR3 spells CASREKRGGLVDTQYF. The CDR3 coding sequence is TGTGCCAGCAGGGAAAAGCGGGGGGGCCTGGTAGATACGCAGTATTTT.